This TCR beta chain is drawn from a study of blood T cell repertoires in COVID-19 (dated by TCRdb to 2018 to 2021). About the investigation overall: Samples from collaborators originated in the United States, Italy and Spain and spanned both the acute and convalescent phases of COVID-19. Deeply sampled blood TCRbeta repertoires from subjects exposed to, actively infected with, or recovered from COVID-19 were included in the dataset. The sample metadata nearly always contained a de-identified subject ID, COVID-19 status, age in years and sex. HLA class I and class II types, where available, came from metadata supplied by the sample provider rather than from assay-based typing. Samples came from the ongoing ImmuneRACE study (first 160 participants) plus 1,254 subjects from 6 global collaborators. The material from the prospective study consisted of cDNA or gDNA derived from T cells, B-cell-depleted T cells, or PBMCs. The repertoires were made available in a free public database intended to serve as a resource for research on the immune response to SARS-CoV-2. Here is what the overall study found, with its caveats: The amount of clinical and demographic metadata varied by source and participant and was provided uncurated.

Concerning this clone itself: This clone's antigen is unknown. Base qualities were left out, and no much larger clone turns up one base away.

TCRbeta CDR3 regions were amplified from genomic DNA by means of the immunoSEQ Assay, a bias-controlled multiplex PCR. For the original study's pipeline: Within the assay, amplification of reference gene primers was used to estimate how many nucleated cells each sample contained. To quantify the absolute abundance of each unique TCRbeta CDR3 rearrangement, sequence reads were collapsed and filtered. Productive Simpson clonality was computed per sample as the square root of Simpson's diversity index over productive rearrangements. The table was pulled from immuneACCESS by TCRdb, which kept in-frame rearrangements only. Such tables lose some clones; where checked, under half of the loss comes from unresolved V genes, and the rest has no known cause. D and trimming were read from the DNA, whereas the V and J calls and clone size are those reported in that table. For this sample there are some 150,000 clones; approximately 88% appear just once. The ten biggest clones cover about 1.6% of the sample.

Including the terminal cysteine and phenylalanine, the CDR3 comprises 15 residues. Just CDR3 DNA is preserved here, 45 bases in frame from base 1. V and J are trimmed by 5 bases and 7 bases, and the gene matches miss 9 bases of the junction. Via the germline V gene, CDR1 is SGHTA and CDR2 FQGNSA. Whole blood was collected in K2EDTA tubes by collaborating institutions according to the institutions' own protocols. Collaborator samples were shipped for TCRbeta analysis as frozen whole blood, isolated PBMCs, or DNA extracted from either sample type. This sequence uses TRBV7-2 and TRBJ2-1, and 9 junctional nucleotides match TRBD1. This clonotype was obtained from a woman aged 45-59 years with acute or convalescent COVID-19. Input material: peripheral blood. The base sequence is TGTGCCAGCAGCCCCACGGGACAGGGTGTTAATGAGCAGTTCTTC. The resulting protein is CASSPTGQGVNEQFF.